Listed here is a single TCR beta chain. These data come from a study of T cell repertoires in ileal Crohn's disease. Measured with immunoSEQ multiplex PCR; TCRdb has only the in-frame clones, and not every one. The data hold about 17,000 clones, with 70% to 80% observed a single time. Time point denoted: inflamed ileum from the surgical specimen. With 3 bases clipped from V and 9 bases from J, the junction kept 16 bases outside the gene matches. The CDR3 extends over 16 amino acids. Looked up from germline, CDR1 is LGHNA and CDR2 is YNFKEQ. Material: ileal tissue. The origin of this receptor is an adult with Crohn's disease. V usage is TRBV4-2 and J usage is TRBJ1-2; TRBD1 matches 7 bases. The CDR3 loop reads CASSQVQGLSEQSYTF. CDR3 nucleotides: TGTGCCAGCAGCCAGGTACAGGGGTTATCGGAGCAGAGCTACACCTTC.